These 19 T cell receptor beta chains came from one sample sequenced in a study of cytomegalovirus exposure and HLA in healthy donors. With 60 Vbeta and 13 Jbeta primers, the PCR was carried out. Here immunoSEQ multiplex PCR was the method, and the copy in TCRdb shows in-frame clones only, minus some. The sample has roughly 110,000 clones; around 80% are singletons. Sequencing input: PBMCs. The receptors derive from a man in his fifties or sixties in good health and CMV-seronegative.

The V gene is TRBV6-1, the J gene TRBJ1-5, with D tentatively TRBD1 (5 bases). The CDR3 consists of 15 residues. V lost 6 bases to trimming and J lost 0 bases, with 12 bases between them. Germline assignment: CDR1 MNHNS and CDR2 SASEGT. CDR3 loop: CASSADSYSNQPQHF. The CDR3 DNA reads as TGTGCCAGCAGCGCAGACAGCTATAGCAATCAGCCCCAGCATTTT.

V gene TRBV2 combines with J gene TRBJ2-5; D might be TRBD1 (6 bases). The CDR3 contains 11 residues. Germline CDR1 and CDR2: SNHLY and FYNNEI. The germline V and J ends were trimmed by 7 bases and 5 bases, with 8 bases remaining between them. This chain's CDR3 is CASNRGETQYF. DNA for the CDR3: TGTGCCAGCAATAGGGGGGAGACCCAGTACTTC.

The CDR3 loop is CASTKDRNTEAFF. CDR3 DNA sequence: TGTGCCAGCACGAAGGACAGGAACACTGAAGCTTTCTTT. This chain joins TRBV2 and TRBJ1-1; tentative D call: TRBD1 (6 bases). Germline CDR1 reads SNHLY; CDR2 reads FYNNEI. The CDR3 runs 13 residues. The V end lost 7 bases, the J end lost 1 base, and 10 bases lay between the germline ends.

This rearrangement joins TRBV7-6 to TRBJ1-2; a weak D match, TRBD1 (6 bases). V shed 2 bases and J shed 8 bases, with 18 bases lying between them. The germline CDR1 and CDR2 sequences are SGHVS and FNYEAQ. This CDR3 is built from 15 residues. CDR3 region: CASSLSITGFGGYTF. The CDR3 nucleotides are TGTGCCAGCAGCTTAAGTATCACAGGGTTTGGCGGCTACACCTTC. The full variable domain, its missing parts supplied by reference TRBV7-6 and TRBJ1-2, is GAGVSQSPRYKVTKRGQDVALRCDPISGHVSLYWYRQALGQGPEFLTYFNYEAQQDKSGLPNDRFSAERPEGSISTLTIQRTEQRDSAMYRCASSLSITGFGGYTFGSGTRLTVV.

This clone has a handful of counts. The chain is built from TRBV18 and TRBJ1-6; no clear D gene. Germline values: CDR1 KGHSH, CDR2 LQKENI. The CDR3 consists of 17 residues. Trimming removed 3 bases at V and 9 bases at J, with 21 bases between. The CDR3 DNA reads TGTGCCAGCTCACCCGAAGGAGGGCGAGGTGTTGGTTCACCCCTCCACTTT. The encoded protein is CASSPEGGRGVGSPLHF. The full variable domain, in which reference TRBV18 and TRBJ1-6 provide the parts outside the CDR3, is NAGVMQNPRHLVRRRGQEARLRCSPMKGHSHVYWYRQLPEEGLKFMVYLQKENIIDESGMPKERFSAEFPKEGPSILRIQQVVRGDSAAYFCASSPEGGRGVGSPLHFGNGTRLTVT.

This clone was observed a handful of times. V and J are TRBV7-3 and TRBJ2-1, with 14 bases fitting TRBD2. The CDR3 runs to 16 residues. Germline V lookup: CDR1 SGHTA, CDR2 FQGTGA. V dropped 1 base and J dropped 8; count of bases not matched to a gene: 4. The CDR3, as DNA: TGTGCCAGCAGCTTAAACGGACTAGCGGGGGGTGATGAGCAGTTCTTC. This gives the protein CASSLNGLAGGDEQFF.

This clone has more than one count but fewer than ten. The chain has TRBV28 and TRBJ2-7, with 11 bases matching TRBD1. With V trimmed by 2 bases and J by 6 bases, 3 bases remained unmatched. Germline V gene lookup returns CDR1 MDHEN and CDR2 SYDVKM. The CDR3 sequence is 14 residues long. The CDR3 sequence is CASSLGQGAREQYV. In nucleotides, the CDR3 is TGTGCCAGCAGTTTAGGACAGGGGGCGCGCGAGCAGTACGTC.

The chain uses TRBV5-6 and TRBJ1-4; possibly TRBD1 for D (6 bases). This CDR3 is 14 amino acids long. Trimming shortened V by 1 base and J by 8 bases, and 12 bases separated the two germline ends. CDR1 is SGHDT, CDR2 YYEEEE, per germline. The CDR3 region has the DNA TGTGCCAGCAGCTTGCAGGGGTTAGACGAAAAACTGTTTTTT. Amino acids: CASSLQGLDEKLFF.

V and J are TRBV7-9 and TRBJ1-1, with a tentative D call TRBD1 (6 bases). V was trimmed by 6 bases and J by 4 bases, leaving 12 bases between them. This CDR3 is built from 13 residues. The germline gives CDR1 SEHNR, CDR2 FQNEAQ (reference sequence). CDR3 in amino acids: CASSSQGPTEAFF. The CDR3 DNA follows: TGTGCCAGCAGTTCCCAGGGGCCCACTGAAGCTTTCTTT.

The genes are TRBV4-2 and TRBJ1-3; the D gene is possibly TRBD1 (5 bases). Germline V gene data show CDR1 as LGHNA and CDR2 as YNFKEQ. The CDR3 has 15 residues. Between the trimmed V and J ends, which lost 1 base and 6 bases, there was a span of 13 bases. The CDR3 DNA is TGTGCCAGCAGCCAAGCAGGGTTCAGCGAAAACACCATATATTTT. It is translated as CASSQAGFSENTIYF.

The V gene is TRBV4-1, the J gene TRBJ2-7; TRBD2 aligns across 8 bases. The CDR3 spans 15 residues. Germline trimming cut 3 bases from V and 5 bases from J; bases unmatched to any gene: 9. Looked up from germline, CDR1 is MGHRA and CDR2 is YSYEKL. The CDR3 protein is CASSQYGGAPDEQYF. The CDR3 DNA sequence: TGCGCCAGCAGCCAGTACGGGGGGGCCCCTGACGAGCAGTACTTC.

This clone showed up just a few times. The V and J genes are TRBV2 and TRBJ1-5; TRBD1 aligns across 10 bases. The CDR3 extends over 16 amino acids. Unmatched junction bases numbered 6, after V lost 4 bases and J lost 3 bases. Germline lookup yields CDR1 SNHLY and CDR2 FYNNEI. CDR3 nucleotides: TGTGCCAGCAGTGCGGGACAGGGGCCCGCCAATCAGCCCCAGCATTTT. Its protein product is CASSAGQGPANQPQHF.

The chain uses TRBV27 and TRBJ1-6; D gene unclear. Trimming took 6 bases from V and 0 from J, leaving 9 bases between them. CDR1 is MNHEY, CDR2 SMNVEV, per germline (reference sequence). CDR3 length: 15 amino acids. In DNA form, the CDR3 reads TGTGCCAGCAGAGAGGGTTACTCCTATAATTCACCCCTCCACTTT. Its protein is CASREGYSYNSPLHF.

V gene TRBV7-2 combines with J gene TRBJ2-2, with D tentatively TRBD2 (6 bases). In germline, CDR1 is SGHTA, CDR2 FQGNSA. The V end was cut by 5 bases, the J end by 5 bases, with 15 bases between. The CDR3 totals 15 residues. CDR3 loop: CASSPGRGSTGELFF. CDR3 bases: TGTGCCAGCAGCCCGGGGCGGGGTTCGACCGGGGAGCTGTTTTTT.

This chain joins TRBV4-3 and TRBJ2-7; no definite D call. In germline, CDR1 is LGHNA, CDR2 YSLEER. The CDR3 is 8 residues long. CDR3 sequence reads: CASSQDPV. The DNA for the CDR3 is TGCGCCAGCAGCCAAGATCCTGTC.

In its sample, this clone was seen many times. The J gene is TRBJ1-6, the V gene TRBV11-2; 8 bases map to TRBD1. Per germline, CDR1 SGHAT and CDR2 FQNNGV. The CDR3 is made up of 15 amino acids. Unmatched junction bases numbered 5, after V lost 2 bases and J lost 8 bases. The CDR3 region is CASSLQTGAYSPLHF. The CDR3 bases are TGTGCCAGCAGCTTACAGACAGGGGCTTATTCACCCCTCCACTTT.

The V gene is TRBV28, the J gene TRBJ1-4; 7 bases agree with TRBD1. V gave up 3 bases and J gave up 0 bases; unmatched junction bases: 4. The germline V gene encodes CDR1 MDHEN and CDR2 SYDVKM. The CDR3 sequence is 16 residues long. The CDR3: CASSFLDRATNEKLFF. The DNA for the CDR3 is TGTGCCAGCAGTTTTCTCGACAGGGCAACTAATGAAAAACTGTTTTTT.

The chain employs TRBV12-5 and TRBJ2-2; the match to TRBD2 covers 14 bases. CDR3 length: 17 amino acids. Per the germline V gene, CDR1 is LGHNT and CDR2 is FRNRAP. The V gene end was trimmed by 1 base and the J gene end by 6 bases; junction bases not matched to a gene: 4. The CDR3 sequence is CASGLATSGGAPGELFF. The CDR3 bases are TGTGCTAGTGGTTTGGCGACTAGCGGGGGGGCCCCCGGGGAGCTGTTTTTT.

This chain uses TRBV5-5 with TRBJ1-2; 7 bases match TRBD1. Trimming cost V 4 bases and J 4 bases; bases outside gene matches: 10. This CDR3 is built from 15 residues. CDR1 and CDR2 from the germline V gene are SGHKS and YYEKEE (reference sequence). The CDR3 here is CASSPAGQGGYGYTF. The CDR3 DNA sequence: TGTGCCAGCAGCCCGGCCGGGCAGGGGGGCTATGGCTACACCTTC.